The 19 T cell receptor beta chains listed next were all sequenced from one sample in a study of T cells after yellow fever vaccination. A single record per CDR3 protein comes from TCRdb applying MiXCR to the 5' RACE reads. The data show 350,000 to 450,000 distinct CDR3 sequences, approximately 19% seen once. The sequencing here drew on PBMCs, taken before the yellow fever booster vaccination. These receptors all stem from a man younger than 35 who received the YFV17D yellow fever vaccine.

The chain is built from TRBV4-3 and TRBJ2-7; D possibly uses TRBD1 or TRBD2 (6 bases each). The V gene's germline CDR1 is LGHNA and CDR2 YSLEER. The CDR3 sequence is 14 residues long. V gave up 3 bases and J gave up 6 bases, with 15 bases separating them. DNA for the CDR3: TGCGCCAGCAGCCAGCTTCCCGGGGGCCCCGAGCAGTACTTC. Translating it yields CASSQLPGGPEQYF.

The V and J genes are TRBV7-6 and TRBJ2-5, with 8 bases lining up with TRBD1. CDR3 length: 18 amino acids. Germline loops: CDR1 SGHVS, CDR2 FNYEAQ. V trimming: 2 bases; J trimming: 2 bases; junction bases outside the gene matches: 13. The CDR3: CASSLPGTGAARQETQYF. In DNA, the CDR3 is TGTGCCAGCAGCTTACCCGGGACAGGAGCCGCCCGACAAGAGACCCAGTACTTC.

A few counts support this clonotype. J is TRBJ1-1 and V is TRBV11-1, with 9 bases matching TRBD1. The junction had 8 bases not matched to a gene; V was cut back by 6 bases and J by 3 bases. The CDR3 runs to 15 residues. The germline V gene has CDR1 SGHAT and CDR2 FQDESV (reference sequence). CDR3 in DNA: TGTGCCAGCAGGGAGGGGGACAGGGACTACACTGAAGCTTTCTTT. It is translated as CASREGDRDYTEAFF.

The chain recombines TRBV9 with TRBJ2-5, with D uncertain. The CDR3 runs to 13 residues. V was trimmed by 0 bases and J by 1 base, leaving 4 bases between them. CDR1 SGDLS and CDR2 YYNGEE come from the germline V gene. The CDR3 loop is CASSVAVQETQYF. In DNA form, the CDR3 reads TGTGCCAGCAGCGTAGCGGTCCAAGAGACCCAGTACTTC.

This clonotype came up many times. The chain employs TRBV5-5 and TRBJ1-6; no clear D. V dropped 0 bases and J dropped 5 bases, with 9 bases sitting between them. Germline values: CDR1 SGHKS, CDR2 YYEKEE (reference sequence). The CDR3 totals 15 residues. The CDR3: CASSLEQIHNSPLHF. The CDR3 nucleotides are TGTGCCAGCAGCTTGGAACAGATACATAATTCACCCCTCCACTTT. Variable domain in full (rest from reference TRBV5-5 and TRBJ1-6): DAGVTQSPTHLIKTRGQQVTLRCSPISGHKSVSWYQQVLGQGPQFIFQYYEKEERGRGNFPDRFSARQFPNYSSELNVNALLLGDSALYLCASSLEQIHNSPLHFGNGTRLTVT.

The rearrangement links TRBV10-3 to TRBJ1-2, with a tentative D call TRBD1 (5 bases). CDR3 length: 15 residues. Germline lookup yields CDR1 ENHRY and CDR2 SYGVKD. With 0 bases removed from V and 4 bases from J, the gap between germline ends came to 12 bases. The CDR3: CAISESPPGLYGYTF. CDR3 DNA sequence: TGTGCCATCAGTGAGTCCCCGCCAGGGCTCTATGGCTACACCTTC.

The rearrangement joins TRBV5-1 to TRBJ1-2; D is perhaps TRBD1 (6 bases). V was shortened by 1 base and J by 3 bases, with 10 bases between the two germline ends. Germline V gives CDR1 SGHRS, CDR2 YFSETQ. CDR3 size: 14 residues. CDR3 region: CASSLRGADYGYTF. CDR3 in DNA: TGCGCCAGCAGCTTGCGGGGGGCTGACTATGGCTACACCTTC.

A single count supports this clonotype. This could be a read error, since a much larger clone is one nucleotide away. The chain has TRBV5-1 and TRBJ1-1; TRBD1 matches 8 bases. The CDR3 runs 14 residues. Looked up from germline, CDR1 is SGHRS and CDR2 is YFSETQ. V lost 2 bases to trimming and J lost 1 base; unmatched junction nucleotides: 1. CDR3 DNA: TGCGCCAGCAGCTTCAGGGGGCCGAACACTGAAGCTTTCTTT. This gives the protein CASSFRGPNTEAFF.

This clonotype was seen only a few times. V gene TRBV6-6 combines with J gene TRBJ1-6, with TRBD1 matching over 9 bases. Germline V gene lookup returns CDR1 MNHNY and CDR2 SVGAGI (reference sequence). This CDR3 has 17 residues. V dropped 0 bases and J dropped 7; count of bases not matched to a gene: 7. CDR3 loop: CASSYSMVGQGNSPLHF. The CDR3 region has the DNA TGTGCCAGCAGTTACTCGATGGTGGGACAGGGAAATTCACCCCTCCACTTT.

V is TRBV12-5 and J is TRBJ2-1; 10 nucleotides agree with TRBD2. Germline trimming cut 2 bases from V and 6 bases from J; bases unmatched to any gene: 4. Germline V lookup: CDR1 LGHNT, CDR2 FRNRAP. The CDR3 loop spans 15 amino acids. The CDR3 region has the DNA TGTGCTAGTGGTTTGACACTAGCGGGGCTCAATGAGCAGTTCTTC. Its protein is CASGLTLAGLNEQFF.

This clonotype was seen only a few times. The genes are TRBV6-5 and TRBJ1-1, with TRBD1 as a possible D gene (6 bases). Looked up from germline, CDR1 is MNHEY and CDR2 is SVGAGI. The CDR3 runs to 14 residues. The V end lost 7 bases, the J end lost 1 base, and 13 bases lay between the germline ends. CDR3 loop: CASNSQTGNTEAFF. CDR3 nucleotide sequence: TGTGCCAGCAATTCCCAGACAGGGAACACTGAAGCTTTCTTT.

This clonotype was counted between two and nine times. The CDR3 reads CASSSGQGGLFNTIYF. CDR3 coding DNA: TGTGCCAGCAGCTCCGGACAGGGTGGACTTTTCAACACCATATATTTT. This sequence joins TRBV11-2 and TRBJ1-3; 8 bases are a match to TRBD1. This CDR3 has 16 residues. After removal of 4 bases from V and 7 bases from J, the junction contained 12 bases not matched to a gene. CDR1 and CDR2 from the germline V gene are SGHAT and FQNNGV.

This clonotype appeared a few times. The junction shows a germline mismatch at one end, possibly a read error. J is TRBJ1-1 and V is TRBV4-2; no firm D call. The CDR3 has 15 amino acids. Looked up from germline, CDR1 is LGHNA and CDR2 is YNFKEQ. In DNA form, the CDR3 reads TGTGCCAGCAGCCAAGATTGGGAAGGGAACAGTGAAGCTTTCTTT. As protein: CASSQDWEGNSEAFF.

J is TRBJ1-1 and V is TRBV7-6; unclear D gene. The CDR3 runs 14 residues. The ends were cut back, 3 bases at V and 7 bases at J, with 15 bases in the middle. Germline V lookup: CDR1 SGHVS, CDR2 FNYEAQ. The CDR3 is CASSFSANSREAFF. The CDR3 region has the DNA TGTGCCAGCAGCTTTTCGGCCAACTCCCGTGAAGCTTTCTTT.

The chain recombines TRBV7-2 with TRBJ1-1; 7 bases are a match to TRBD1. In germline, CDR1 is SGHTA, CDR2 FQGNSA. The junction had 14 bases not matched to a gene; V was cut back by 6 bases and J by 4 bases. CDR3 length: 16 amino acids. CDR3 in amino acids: CASSPQGFRRGTEAFF. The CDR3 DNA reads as TGTGCCAGCAGTCCACAGGGGTTTCGGCGGGGCACTGAAGCTTTCTTT.

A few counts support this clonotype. The CDR3 coding sequence is TGCGCCAGCAGTAGGGTATCCGAGGCATACAATGAGCAGTTCTTC. It specifies CASSRVSEAYNEQFF. This chain connects TRBV5-1 to TRBJ2-1; D is unclear. The germline CDR1 and CDR2 sequences are SGHRS and YFSETQ. V lost 5 bases and J 4 bases, leaving 16 bases between the germline ends. The CDR3 is 15 residues long.

The CDR3 reads CASFLERGETQYF. CDR3 DNA sequence: TGTGCCAGCTTTCTCGAAAGGGGAGAGACCCAGTACTTC. The rearrangement joins TRBV2 to TRBJ2-5, with a tentative D call TRBD1 (5 bases). In germline, CDR1 is SNHLY, CDR2 FYNNEI. The CDR3 is 13 residues long. Trimming took off 8 bases at V and 4 bases at J, with 14 bases between the two ends.

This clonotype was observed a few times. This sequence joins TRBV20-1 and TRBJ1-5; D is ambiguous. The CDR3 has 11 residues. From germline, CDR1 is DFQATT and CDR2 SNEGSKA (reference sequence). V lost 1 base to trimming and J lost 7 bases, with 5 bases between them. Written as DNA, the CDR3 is TGCAGTGCTAGAGCCGGACAGCCCCAGCATTTT. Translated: CSARAGQPQHF.

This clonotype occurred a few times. Written as DNA, the CDR3 is TGCGCCAGCAGCTTGATAGCGGGGGTCAGCACAGATACGCAGTATTTT. Translation gives CASSLIAGVSTDTQYF. The V gene is TRBV5-1, the J gene TRBJ2-3, with 9 bases matching TRBD2. The trim removed 1 base at V and 0 bases at J, leaving 3 bases unmatched. The germline CDR1 and CDR2 sequences are SGHRS and YFSETQ. The CDR3 has 16 amino acids.